The 11 T cell receptor beta chains listed next were all sequenced from one sample in a study of T cells in Graves' hyperthyroidism and ophthalmopathy (dated by TCRdb to between 2017 and 2020). Receptor libraries were prepared by multiplex PCR. The sample was run on an Illumina HiSeq 2000. TCR beta CDR3 regions were amplified from RNA transcripts. For the first round of RT-PCR on the TCR CDR3, the HTBI primer set was used together with the Qiagen OneStep RT-PCR kit. The public reads were reprocessed in TCRdb via fastp at Q25 and MiXCR, keeping in-frame beta chains. Every entry covers one CDR3 protein and lists the most common genes and DNA from its rows. Counted in this sample were 300,000 to 450,000 distinct CDR3 sequences; approximately 14% of them appeared once. The biggest ten clones account for around 20% of the sample. The sample was blood. The receptors originated from a woman in her 30s with Graves' ophthalmopathy.

Many counts were recorded for this clonotype. The chain combines TRBV20-1 with TRBJ1-2; D perhaps matches TRBD1 (5 bases). Germline CDR1 reads DFQATT; CDR2 reads SNEGSKA (reference sequence). Trimming removed 1 base from V and 4 bases from J, with 13 bases in between. There are 14 residues in the CDR3. The CDR3 sequence: CSARVGWDRYGYTF. CDR3 in DNA: TGCAGTGCTAGAGTGGGGTGGGACCGCTATGGCTACACCTTC.

The chain carries TRBV4-2 and TRBJ1-1; TRBD1 agrees at 7 bases. The junction had 13 bases not matched to a gene; V was cut back by 3 bases and J by 3 bases. This CDR3 is built from 17 residues. CDR1 and CDR2 from the germline V gene are LGHNA and YNFKEQ. CDR3 coding DNA: TGTGCCAGCAGCCAGCCACAGGGGAACGGTCTAGACACTGAAGCTTTCTTT. This gives the protein CASSQPQGNGLDTEAFF.

At least ten counts were recorded for this clonotype. The chain uses TRBV20-1 and TRBJ1-1; D is undetermined. The CDR3 consists of 13 residues. CDR1 is DFQATT, CDR2 SNEGSKA, per germline (reference sequence). The ends were cut back, 3 bases at V and 3 bases at J, with 11 bases in the middle. The DNA of the CDR3 is TGCAGTGCTAGGGATAATCTTGACACTGAAGCTTTCTTT. Protein sequence: CSARDNLDTEAFF.

To note about this clonotype: A single base separates this from a much larger clone, so it may be a read error. As DNA, the CDR3 is TGTGCCAGCAGGTCGACAGAGGGCGCAAATCAGCCCCAGCATTTT. Encoded protein: CASRSTEGANQPQHF. V gene TRBV12-3 or TRBV12-4 combines with J gene TRBJ1-5; TRBD1 might be the D (5 bases). Trimming took 6 bases from V and 4 from J, leaving 16 bases between them. There are 15 residues in the CDR3.

This clonotype was counted ten times or more. V gene TRBV20-1 combines with J gene TRBJ2-7; 7 positions agree with TRBD2. Germline V gene sequence: CDR1 DFQATT, CDR2 SNEGSKA (reference sequence). Germline trimming cut 3 bases from V and 2 bases from J; bases unmatched to any gene: 7. This CDR3 comprises 14 residues. The CDR3 sequence: CSARGEGSPYEQYF. CDR3 in DNA: TGCAGTGCTAGGGGGGAGGGGTCCCCCTACGAGCAGTACTTC.

This clonotype was counted many times. This rearrangement joins TRBV20-1 to TRBJ2-1, with D maybe TRBD2 (6 bases). V dropped 1 base and J dropped 6 bases, with 13 bases sitting between them. This CDR3 contains 14 residues. Germline values: CDR1 DFQATT, CDR2 SNEGSKA (reference sequence). The CDR3 here is CSARGGLALNEQFF. DNA of the CDR3: TGCAGTGCTAGAGGGGGACTGGCCCTCAATGAGCAGTTCTTC.

This clonotype turned up a few times. The rearrangement links TRBV7-9 to TRBJ1-4, with TRBD1 identical over 10 bases. V lost 1 base and J lost 8; bases outside the gene matches: 10. Per germline, CDR1 SEHNR and CDR2 FQNEAQ (reference sequence). The CDR3 contains 17 residues. Here the CDR3 DNA reads TGTGCCAGCAGCTTAGAAGGAGTCGCGGACAGGGGGGAAAAACTGTTTTTT. This gives the protein CASSLEGVADRGEKLFF.

This clonotype was seen many times. The genes are TRBV7-8 and TRBJ1-1; TRBD1 agrees at 9 bases. Germline CDR1 reads SGHVS; CDR2 reads FQNEAQ. This CDR3 has 14 residues. After removal of 5 bases from V and 8 bases from J, the junction contained 9 bases not matched to a gene. Here the CDR3 reads CASSPGTGRLEAFF. CDR3 bases: TGTGCCAGCAGCCCCGGGACAGGGAGATTAGAAGCTTTCTTT.

This clonotype was seen many times. The V call is TRBV4-2, the J call TRBJ2-7; D perhaps matches TRBD1 (6 bases). Germline assignment: CDR1 LGHNA and CDR2 YNFKEQ. Trimming left V 4 bases short and J 2 bases short, with 15 bases between. The CDR3 has 15 amino acids. CDR3 amino acids: CASSPRTAATYEQYF. DNA for the CDR3: TGTGCCAGCAGCCCTAGGACAGCGGCGACCTACGAGCAGTACTTC.

The rearrangement joins TRBV29-1 to TRBJ1-4, with a possible D match to TRBD1 (5 bases). From germline, CDR1 is SQVTM and CDR2 ANQGSEA. The V end lost 7 bases, the J end lost 13 bases, and 19 bases lay between the germline ends. The CDR3 extends over 12 amino acids. The chain's CDR3 is CSADAGEAGLFF. CDR3 nucleotide sequence: TGCAGCGCTGATGCGGGGGAGGCTGGACTGTTTTTT.

This clonotype has a handful of counts. The rearrangement links TRBV15 to TRBJ1-6, with D tentatively TRBD1 (5 bases). This CDR3 has 14 residues. The V end was cut by 0 bases, the J end by 14 bases, with 14 bases between. Per the germline V gene, CDR1 is LNHNV and CDR2 is YYDKDF (reference sequence). CDR3: CATSREGGSLSLHF. The CDR3 bases are TGTGCCACCAGCAGAGAGGGGGGGAGCCTTTCCCTCCACTTT.